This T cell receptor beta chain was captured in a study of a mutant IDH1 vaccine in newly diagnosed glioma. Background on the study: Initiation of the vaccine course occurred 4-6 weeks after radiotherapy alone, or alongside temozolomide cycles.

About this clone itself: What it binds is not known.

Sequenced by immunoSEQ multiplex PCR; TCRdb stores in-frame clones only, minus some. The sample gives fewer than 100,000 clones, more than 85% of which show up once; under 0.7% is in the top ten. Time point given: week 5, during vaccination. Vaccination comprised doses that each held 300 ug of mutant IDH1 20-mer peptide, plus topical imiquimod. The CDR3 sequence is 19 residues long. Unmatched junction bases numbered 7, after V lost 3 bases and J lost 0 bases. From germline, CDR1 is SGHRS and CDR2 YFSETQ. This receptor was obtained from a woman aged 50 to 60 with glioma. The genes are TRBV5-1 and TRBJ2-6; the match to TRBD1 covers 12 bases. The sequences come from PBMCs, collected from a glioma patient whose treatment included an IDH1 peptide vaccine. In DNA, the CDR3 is TGCGCCAGCAGCTCCGGGACAGGGGGCTTTCCCTCTGGGGCCAACGTCCTGACTTTC. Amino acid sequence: CASSSGTGGFPSGANVLTF.